The 13 T cell receptor beta chains listed next were all sequenced from one sample in a study of T cells after yellow fever vaccination. TCRdb itself ran the 5' RACE reads through MiXCR, one entry per CDR3 protein. The data show about 400,000 distinct CDR3 sequences, around 6.5% seen once. The source material was PBMCs, sampled 5 days after the yellow fever booster vaccination. The receptors derive from a young man who received the YFV17D yellow fever vaccine.

In this sample, this clonotype turned up a few times. This chain joins TRBV5-6 and TRBJ2-5; possible D gene TRBD2, 5 bases. CDR3 size: 14 residues. The germline V gene has CDR1 SGHDT and CDR2 YYEEEE. With 4 bases removed from V and 5 bases from J, the gap between germline ends came to 15 bases. In DNA, the CDR3 is TGTGCCAGCAGCCCCGGGATTCTGAGGGAGACCCAGTACTTC. Translation gives CASSPGILRETQYF.

The V and J genes are TRBV27 and TRBJ1-5; D is unclear. The CDR3 runs to 20 residues. The ends were cut back, 0 bases at V and 4 bases at J, with 25 bases in the middle. In germline, CDR1 is MNHEY, CDR2 SMNVEV (reference sequence). The CDR3 DNA reads as TGTGCCAGCAGTTTATCTTTCTCGGCGTGGGGTGATCTCGGTAATCAGCCCCAGCATTTT. This codes for CASSLSFSAWGDLGNQPQHF.

This clonotype was observed a few times. The chain is built from TRBV6-2 or TRBV6-3 and TRBJ2-5; the D is unclear. The length of the CDR3 is 10 residues. CDR1 and CDR2 from the germline V gene are MNHEY and SVGEGT. Trimming took off 8 bases at V and 0 bases at J, with 1 base between the two ends. The CDR3 here is CASYQETQYF. CDR3 in DNA: TGTGCCAGCTACCAAGAGACCCAGTACTTC.

There are many counts of this clonotype. V usage is TRBV7-2 and J usage is TRBJ2-7; 8 bases match TRBD2. V was clipped by 4 bases and J by 3 bases; unmatched bases: 8. The CDR3 is made up of 15 amino acids. Germline V gene sequence: CDR1 SGHTA, CDR2 FQGNSA. The CDR3 DNA follows: TGTGCCAGCAGCTACCGGGGGGGGTTGGGCTACGAGCAGTACTTC. Amino acid sequence: CASSYRGGLGYEQYF.

The rearrangement joins TRBV7-2 to TRBJ1-2, with D uncertain. Germline V gene data show CDR1 as SGHTA and CDR2 as FQGNSA. V lost 5 bases and J 8 bases, leaving 15 bases between the germline ends. This CDR3 has 13 amino acids. CDR3 coding DNA: TGTGCCAGCAGCCCAGAGGAGGTGCGAGGCTACACCTTC. This encodes CASSPEEVRGYTF. The full variable domain, in which reference TRBV7-2 and TRBJ1-2 provide the parts outside the CDR3, is GAGVSQSPSNKVTEKGKDVELRCDPISGHTALYWYRQSLGQGLEFLIYFQGNSAPDKSGLPSDRFSAERTGGSVSTLTIQRTQQEDSAVYLCASSPEEVRGYTFGSGTRLTVV.

This clonotype has more than one count but fewer than ten. V is TRBV20-1 and J is TRBJ2-7; D perhaps matches TRBD1 (6 bases). CDR1 and CDR2 from the germline V gene are DFQATT and SNEGSKA (reference sequence). V was cut by 5 bases and J by 6 bases, with 17 bases left in between. The length of the CDR3 is 13 residues. CDR3 in amino acids: CSAPTGTALEQYF. The CDR3 coding sequence is TGCAGTGCTCCTACAGGGACGGCGCTCGAGCAGTACTTC.

The V call is TRBV29-1, the J call TRBJ2-7, with 7 bases aligning to TRBD1. Germline V lookup: CDR1 SQVTM, CDR2 ANQGSEA. The CDR3 spans 13 residues. The V and J ends lost 5 bases and 2 bases, in that order; junction bases with no gene match: 6. CDR3 region: CSVQDRPTYEQYF. The CDR3 bases are TGCAGCGTTCAGGACAGGCCCACCTACGAGCAGTACTTC.

In its sample, this clonotype was seen many times. This chain links TRBV28 with TRBJ2-7; 12 nucleotides match TRBD2. Germline V CDR1 and CDR2: MDHEN, SYDVKM. The ends lost 6 bases at V and 5 bases at J; junction bases unmatched: 14. CDR3 length: 17 amino acids. The CDR3 nucleotides are TGTGCCAGCAGGTCCGGACTAGCGGGACCCCCTTCGGACGAGCAGTACTTC. The encoded protein is CASRSGLAGPPSDEQYF. Full variable domain (remainder filled in from reference TRBV28 and TRBJ2-7): DVKVTQSSRYLVKRTGEKVFLECVQDMDHENMFWYRQDPGLGLRLIYFSYDVKMKEKGDIPEGYSVSREKKERFSLILESASTNQTSMYLCASRSGLAGPPSDEQYFGPGTRLTVT.

The chain couples TRBV29-1 to TRBJ2-1; D unclear. The CDR3 has 12 residues. CDR1 is SQVTM, CDR2 ANQGSEA, per germline. Trimming took off 7 bases at V and 3 bases at J, with 10 bases between the two ends. The CDR3 region is CSGAPSYNEQFF. As DNA, the CDR3 is TGCAGCGGAGCGCCTAGCTACAATGAGCAGTTCTTC.

The chain uses TRBV18 and TRBJ1-6; D remains ambiguous. This CDR3 is 15 amino acids long. CDR1 is KGHSH, CDR2 LQKENI, per germline. Trimming stripped 1 base from V and 0 bases from J, with 4 bases between. The CDR3 sequence is CASSPQSSYNSPLHF. In nucleotides, the CDR3 is TGTGCCAGCTCACCACAGAGCTCCTATAATTCACCCCTCCACTTT.

This clonotype has more than one count but fewer than ten. The V call is TRBV2, the J call TRBJ2-6, with a tentative D call TRBD2 (5 bases). The CDR3 has 16 residues. CDR1 is SNHLY and CDR2 is FYNNEI in the germline V gene. V was cut by 3 bases and J by 2 bases, with 11 bases left in between. CDR3 bases: TGTGCCAGCAGTGATCGAGGGTACGCTGGGGCCAACGTCCTGACTTTC. The encoded protein is CASSDRGYAGANVLTF.

This chain joins TRBV27 and TRBJ2-5, with D unresolved. The CDR3 spans 14 residues. The germline CDR1 and CDR2 sequences are MNHEY and SMNVEV (reference sequence). Trimming stripped 3 bases from V and 0 bases from J, with 8 bases between. CDR3 sequence: CASSLRRYQETQYF. DNA for the CDR3: TGTGCCAGCAGTTTGCGGCGGTACCAAGAGACCCAGTACTTC.

This clonotype was counted at least ten times. The chain employs TRBV5-1 and TRBJ2-7; D possibly corresponds to TRBD2 (5 bases). From germline, CDR1 is SGHRS and CDR2 YFSETQ. The V end was cut by 5 bases, the J end by 2 bases, with 11 bases between. The length of the CDR3 is 13 residues. Here the CDR3 reads CASRVGDAYEQYF. Written as DNA, the CDR3 is TGCGCCAGCAGGGTGGGAGACGCCTACGAGCAGTACTTC.